The entry below gives a single TCR beta chain sequence along with its context. This clonotype was found a few times. Its antigen is still unknown. No much larger clone is present one base from it, and per-base qualities are unavailable. Library preparation was by 5' RACE. The instrument was a NextSeq 500. Unique molecular identifiers were attached to individual cDNA molecules in the TCR library protocol so that sequencing error and PCR bias could be corrected. TCR alpha and beta chains were both sequenced, and the abundances of alpha and beta sequences in each sample were closely correlated with each other. Concerning the study's data processing: Decombinator V4 was used to perform V gene, J gene and CDR3 annotation of TCR sequences. TCRs were defined as expanded if a significant change between any two time points was detected under a Poisson model with p below 0.0001. TCR abundances were normalised to the total number of TCRs sequenced per sample and expressed as counts per million. TRAV1-2 paired with TRAJ12, TRAJ20 or TRAJ33 defined MAIT TCRs, while TRAV10 paired with TRAJ18 defined iNKT TCRs. A search of VDJdb, accessed on 1 November 2021, was run for TCRs annotated to CMV, EBV and SARS-CoV-2, with TCRs annotated for multiple antigens excluded. The public reads were quality trimmed at Q25 with fastp and then assembled into clones with MiXCR by TCRdb, keeping productive beta chains. CDR3 protein duplicates are merged, each entry listing the most common genes and DNA. The V and J calls were not made by the authors but by TCRdb's processing. Within this sample are about 83,000 distinct CDR3 sequences, with 9% to 15% of them counted one time only. The ten largest clones represent more than 6.5% of the sample.

V is reduced by 6 bases and J by 7 bases, leaving a spacing of 21 bases between them. The CDR3 holds 15 amino acids from the cysteine to the phenylalanine. Only the CDR3 region is kept as DNA, spanning 45 bases read in frame from base 1. CDR1 and CDR2 were assigned from the germline V gene as SGHVS and FQNEAQ. This entry belongs to a study of early T cells in non-severe SARS-CoV-2 infection (dated by TCRdb to the early 2020s). Regarding the research as a whole: Because TCR sequencing relied on bulk RNA taken from unsorted whole blood, pairing of alpha and beta chains was not possible.

Here is what the overall study found, with its caveats: VDJdb matching was skewed toward anti-spike CD8 responses, so virus-specific expansions were likely underestimated and private and CD4 specificities were missed.

This was a case-control study nested in a cohort of healthcare workers in London, UK, who had nasopharyngeal swab PCR tests and blood samples taken every week. Healthcare workers were recruited during the week of the UK lockdown, between 23 and 31 March 2020, and followed weekly for up to roughly 15 weeks. This receptor was identified in an adult who was a healthcare worker with PCR-confirmed SARS-CoV-2 infection or an uninfected control (not recorded which). Recombination joined TRBV7-8 with TRBJ1-2, and the D gene may be TRBD1, 6 bases matching. Specimen: whole blood. The CDR3 reads as follows: CASSHRQADPGGYTF. The sequence in DNA is TGTGCCAGCAGTCACCGACAGGCAGATCCGGGTGGCTACACCTTC.